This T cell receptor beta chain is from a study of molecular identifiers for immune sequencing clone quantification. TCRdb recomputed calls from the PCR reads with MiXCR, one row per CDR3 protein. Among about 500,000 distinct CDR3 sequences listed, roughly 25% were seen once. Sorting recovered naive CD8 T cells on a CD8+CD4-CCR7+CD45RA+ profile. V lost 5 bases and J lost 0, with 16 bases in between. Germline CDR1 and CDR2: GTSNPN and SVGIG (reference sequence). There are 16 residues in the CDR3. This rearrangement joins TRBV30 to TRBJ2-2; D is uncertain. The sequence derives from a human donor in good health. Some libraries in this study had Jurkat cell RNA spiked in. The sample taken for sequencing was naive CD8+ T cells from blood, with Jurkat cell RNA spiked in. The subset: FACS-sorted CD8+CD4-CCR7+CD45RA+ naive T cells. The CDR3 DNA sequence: TGTGCCTGGGGGCACCTTCACGAGACGAACACCGGGGAGCTGTTTTTT. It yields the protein CAWGHLHETNTGELFF.